This T cell receptor beta chain came from a study of Graves' ophthalmopathy and Graves' hyperthyroidism. Whole-study findings and limits: In blood, most expanded thyroid clonotypes above 0.001 frequency were also detected. A roughly 80% specificity and 87.88% sensitivity were achieved by a 13-signature model that separated ophthalmopathy from stable hyperthyroidism.

Ophthalmopathy donors were characterized by moderate-to-severe activity, CAS of at least 3, NOSPECS of at least 4, and duration under 3 months. RNA served as the template for amplifying TCR beta CDR3 regions. Following a first-round RT-PCR that used HTBI primers, a second-round multiplex PCR was carried out. TCRdb independently ran MiXCR on the multiplex PCR reads; one entry per CDR3 protein. The data contain about 480,000 distinct CDR3 sequences, around an eighth of them singletons. The CDR3 contains 16 residues. Trimming shortened V by 2 bases and J by 3 bases, and 11 bases separated the two germline ends. Germline V lookup: CDR1 SGHAT, CDR2 FQNNGV. This clonotype was detected a few times. Antigen unknown.

The V gene is TRBV11-2, the J gene TRBJ1-6, with D possibly TRBD1 on 5 matching bases. The TCR was taken from a woman in her 30s with Graves' ophthalmopathy. The sample taken for sequencing was blood. This CDR3 reads CASSLMGGFYNSPLHF. CDR3 in DNA: TGTGCCAGCAGCTTAATGGGGGGGTTCTATAATTCACCCCTCCACTTT.